Listed here are 29 T cell receptor beta chains from one sample, sequenced in a study of blood T cell repertoires in COVID-19. Data came from immunoSEQ multiplex PCR; TCRdb stores just in-frame clones and leaves some out. The sample contains around 170,000 clones, around 74% of which appear only once. The sample taken for sequencing was peripheral blood. The receptors come from an elderly woman with acute or convalescent COVID-19.

This chain connects TRBV9 to TRBJ2-7, with 8 bases identical to TRBD2. This CDR3 region has 16 residues. J gave up 3 bases and V 4 bases, and 12 bases lay outside the gene matches. CDR1 and CDR2 from the germline V gene are SGDLS and YYNGEE. In nucleotides, the CDR3 is TGTGCCAGCAGCCCCATCGGGGCAGCGGGAGACTACGAGCAGTACTTC. Encoded protein: CASSPIGAAGDYEQYF.

The chain links TRBV6-2 or TRBV6-3 to TRBJ1-5; D possibly corresponds to TRBD1 (6 bases). Between the trimmed V and J ends, which lost 2 bases and 4 bases, there was a span of 12 bases. Germline CDR1 reads MNHEY; CDR2 reads SVGEGT. CDR3 size: 15 residues. The CDR3 protein is CASSYRDISNQPQHF. As DNA, the CDR3 is TGTGCCAGCAGTTACCGGGACATCTCAAATCAGCCCCAGCATTTT.

The CDR3 DNA sequence: TGTGCCAGCAGCCTAAGGGGCGTCAATGAGCAGTTCTTC. Its protein product is CASSLRGVNEQFF. The chain couples TRBV3-1 (or the pseudogene TRBV3-2) to TRBJ2-1; possibly TRBD1 for D (5 bases). Trimming took 4 bases from V and 6 from J, leaving 10 bases between them. In germline, CDR1 is LGHDT, CDR2 YNNKEL (reference sequence). The CDR3 consists of 13 residues.

This chain joins TRBV7-2 and TRBJ2-3, with 9 bases aligning to TRBD2. The CDR3 is made up of 16 amino acids. The germline V gene has CDR1 SGHTA and CDR2 FQGNSA. V was clipped by 3 bases and J by 5 bases; unmatched bases: 9. CDR3 residues: CASSLFGGREIDTQYF. CDR3 sequence (DNA): TGTGCCAGCAGCTTGTTTGGCGGGAGGGAGATAGATACGCAGTATTTT.

The gene calls are TRBV7-8 and TRBJ1-1; 7 bases are shared with TRBD1. This CDR3 region has 14 residues. V was pared by 5 bases and J by 6 bases, with 9 bases of the junction left unmatched. Germline lookup yields CDR1 SGHVS and CDR2 FQNEAQ. CDR3 sequence reads: CASSHKNRGPEAFF. CDR3 nucleotide sequence: TGTGCCAGCAGCCATAAAAACAGGGGTCCTGAAGCTTTCTTT.

The chain recombines TRBV6-5 with TRBJ1-1, with D perhaps matching TRBD1 (6 bases). Germline CDR1 MNHEY, CDR2 SVGAGI. V gave up 5 bases and J gave up 4 bases, with 14 bases separating them. The CDR3 contains 14 residues. CDR3 nucleotide sequence: TGTGCCAGCAGTCGGACAGATAGCGCCACTGAAGCTTTCTTT. Its protein is CASSRTDSATEAFF.

A single count supports this clone. V and J are TRBV18 and TRBJ1-2; D ambiguous. Trimming shortened V by 2 bases and J by 7 bases, and 14 bases separated the two germline ends. The CDR3 is made up of 14 amino acids. The germline V gene encodes CDR1 KGHSH and CDR2 LQKENI. The CDR3 bases are TGTGCCAGCTCACCAACCGGCCGGGATCCTGGCTACACCTTC. It specifies CASSPTGRDPGYTF.

The genes are TRBV2 and TRBJ2-3, with 8 positions matching TRBD2. With V trimmed by 5 bases and J by 3 bases, 7 bases remained unmatched. CDR1 SNHLY and CDR2 FYNNEI come from the germline V gene. This CDR3 spans 15 amino acids. CDR3 DNA sequence: TGTGCCAGCAGTAAAAGCGGGAGAATGACAGATACGCAGTATTTT. Amino acid sequence: CASSKSGRMTDTQYF. Variable domain in full (rest from reference TRBV2 and TRBJ2-3): EPEVTQTPSHQVTQMGQEVILRCVPISNHLYFYWYRQILGQKVEFLVSFYNNEISEKSEIFDDQFSVERPDGSNFTLKIRSTKLEDSAMYFCASSKSGRMTDTQYFGPGTRLTVL.

The chain has TRBV2 and TRBJ1-6, with TRBD1 identical over 7 bases. This CDR3 has 13 amino acids. V lost 4 bases and J lost 10; bases outside the gene matches: 4. Germline assignment: CDR1 SNHLY and CDR2 FYNNEI. CDR3 DNA: TGTGCCAGCAGTGGACAGGGAAGCTCACCCCTCCACTTT. It yields the protein CASSGQGSSPLHF.

V usage is TRBV28 and J usage is TRBJ1-2; D possibly corresponds to TRBD1 (5 bases). The germline V and J ends were trimmed by 3 bases and 0 bases, with 8 bases remaining between them. This CDR3 has 14 residues. Germline values: CDR1 MDHEN, CDR2 SYDVKM. The CDR3 loop is CASSFGGANYGYTF. The CDR3 DNA is TGTGCCAGCAGTTTCGGAGGGGCTAACTATGGCTACACCTTC.

The chain carries TRBV4-1 and TRBJ2-1; 14 bases agree with TRBD2. CDR1 and CDR2 from the germline V gene are MGHRA and YSYEKL. The ends lost 4 bases at V and 7 bases at J; junction bases unmatched: 15. CDR3 length equals 19 residues. The CDR3: CASSPLMGQWTSGRNEQFF. CDR3 bases: TGCGCCAGCAGCCCTCTCATGGGGCAATGGACTAGCGGGAGGAATGAGCAGTTCTTC.

This sequence joins TRBV6-4 and TRBJ2-2; possible D gene TRBD2, 6 bases. V was cut by 0 bases and J by 5 bases, with 13 bases left in between. Germline V CDR1 and CDR2: MRHNA, SNTAGT. This CDR3 has 16 amino acids. DNA of the CDR3: TGTGCCAGCAGTGACTCGACAATGGGGACTACCGGGGAGCTGTTTTTT. This encodes CASSDSTMGTTGELFF.

This clone was detected only a few times. V and J are TRBV7-8 and TRBJ1-3; no reliable D call. Trimming took off 4 bases at V and 7 bases at J, with 20 bases between the two ends. From germline, CDR1 is SGHVS and CDR2 FQNEAQ. The CDR3 length is 16 residues. In DNA, the CDR3 is TGTGCCAGCAGCTATTTAGCGGTTAGCCTTGGGAACACCATATATTTT. Amino acid sequence: CASSYLAVSLGNTIYF.

V and J are TRBV14 and TRBJ2-1; 10 nucleotides agree with TRBD2. Germline-derived CDR1 and CDR2 are SGHDN and FVKESK. The CDR3 is 18 residues long. V lost 6 bases, J lost 5 bases, and 16 bases stayed unmatched. The CDR3: CASSRGRLAGDFDNEQFF. The CDR3 nucleotides are TGTGCCAGCAGTCGGGGGCGGCTAGCGGGAGATTTCGACAATGAGCAGTTCTTC.

The J gene is TRBJ1-6, the V gene TRBV2; D is unclear. The CDR3 is 17 residues long. CDR1 is SNHLY, CDR2 FYNNEI, per germline. Between the trimmed V and J ends, which lost 4 bases and 0 bases, there was a span of 13 bases. CDR3 nucleotides: TGTGCCAGCAGTGGGGTACAGTCCCTCTCCTATAATTCACCCCTCCACTTT. As protein: CASSGVQSLSYNSPLHF.

The chain carries TRBV24-1 and TRBJ1-1; D is possibly TRBD1 (5 bases). CDR1 KGHDR and CDR2 SFDVKD come from the germline V gene. V was shortened by 5 bases and J by 3 bases, with 15 bases between the two germline ends. This CDR3 is built from 15 residues. The chain's CDR3 is CATSVREEGDTEAFF. The DNA of the CDR3 is TGTGCCACCAGTGTCAGGGAGGAGGGTGACACTGAAGCTTTCTTT.

The genes are TRBV6-5 and TRBJ2-1; the match to TRBD2 covers 10 bases. In germline, CDR1 is MNHEY, CDR2 SVGAGI. The CDR3 contains 16 residues. V was pared by 4 bases and J by 7 bases, with 10 bases of the junction left unmatched. The CDR3 sequence is CASSFPSSGSTNEQFF. Written as DNA, the CDR3 is TGTGCCAGCAGTTTCCCGTCTAGCGGGAGCACGAATGAGCAGTTCTTC.

J is TRBJ2-4 and V is TRBV4-3; 10 nucleotides match TRBD2. The CDR3 length is 18 residues. With V trimmed by 5 bases and J by 3 bases, 13 bases remained unmatched. Germline values: CDR1 LGHNA, CDR2 YSLEER. CDR3 DNA sequence: TGCGCCAGCAGCGAAGGACTAGCGGAGGGGGACTACAAAAACATTCAGTACTTC. It encodes CASSEGLAEGDYKNIQYF.

The V and J genes are TRBV6-5 and TRBJ2-1; D unresolved. Trimming took 8 bases from V and 3 from J, leaving 8 bases between them. This CDR3 spans 12 amino acids. Germline loops: CDR1 MNHEY, CDR2 SVGAGI. CDR3 loop: CASPPSYNEQFF. In DNA form, the CDR3 reads TGTGCCAGCCCTCCTAGCTACAATGAGCAGTTCTTC.

J is TRBJ1-5 and V is TRBV7-6, with D tentatively TRBD1 (6 bases). V was clipped by 0 bases and J by 0 bases, with 9 bases between them. Germline CDR1 reads SGHVS; CDR2 reads FNYEAQ. This CDR3 has 16 residues. CDR3 bases: TGTGCCAGCAGCTTAGCGGGGGCATATAGCAATCAGCCCCAGCATTTT. Its protein product is CASSLAGAYSNQPQHF.

The gene calls are TRBV11-3 and TRBJ2-3, with D possibly being TRBD2 (6 bases). Germline CDR1 reads SGHNT; CDR2 reads YENEEA. V lost 1 base and J 5 bases, leaving 16 bases between the germline ends. CDR3 length: 16 residues. CDR3 amino acids: CASSLGPSGYGDTQYF. CDR3 bases: TGTGCCAGCAGCTTAGGACCCAGCGGGTATGGAGATACGCAGTATTTT.

The J gene is TRBJ2-7, the V gene TRBV27; TRBD1 aligns across 9 bases. Germline V lookup: CDR1 MNHEY, CDR2 SMNVEV (reference sequence). V trimming: 2 bases; J trimming: 6 bases; junction bases outside the gene matches: 8. The CDR3 is 15 residues long. The CDR3 coding sequence is TGTGCCAGCAGTTTAGCCGGACAGGGGACGCTCGAGCAGTACTTC. Amino acid sequence: CASSLAGQGTLEQYF.

This clone was seen a few times. The J gene is TRBJ1-1, the V gene TRBV24-1; no firm D call. V was trimmed by 7 bases and J by 1 base, leaving 9 bases between them. The CDR3 contains 13 residues. Germline values: CDR1 KGHDR, CDR2 SFDVKD. The chain's CDR3 is CATREQQNTEAFF. The DNA of the CDR3 is TGTGCCACCAGGGAACAGCAGAACACTGAAGCTTTCTTT.

V and J are TRBV5-5 and TRBJ1-6; TRBD1 agrees at 7 bases. Per germline, CDR1 SGHKS and CDR2 YYEKEE (reference sequence). This CDR3 contains 16 residues. Trimming at V came to 2 bases and at J to 7 bases, leaving 9 bases not matched to a gene. CDR3 DNA: TGTGCCAGCAGCTTAGGAGGTAGGGGGCTGAATTCACCCCTCCACTTT. Encoded protein: CASSLGGRGLNSPLHF.

This clone was seen just once. V gene TRBV27 combines with J gene TRBJ1-4; unclear D gene. V was clipped by 8 bases and J by 8 bases, with 21 bases between them. The CDR3 has 15 residues. CDR1 is MNHEY, CDR2 SMNVEV, per germline (reference sequence). The CDR3 loop is CASVSPFRIGEKLFF. CDR3 sequence (DNA): TGTGCCAGCGTGTCCCCTTTTCGAATCGGGGAAAAACTGTTTTTT.

V usage is TRBV28 and J usage is TRBJ2-7; D is unresolved. This CDR3 region has 13 residues. Germline V CDR1 and CDR2: MDHEN, SYDVKM. V was clipped by 7 bases and J by 4 bases, with 14 bases between them. In nucleotides, the CDR3 is TGTGCCAGCACCCCTCAGATAAAATACGAGCAGTACTTC. This sequence encodes CASTPQIKYEQYF.

The chain combines TRBV10-3 with TRBJ2-5; no firm D call. The germline V and J ends were trimmed by 7 bases and 0 bases, with 6 bases remaining between them. This CDR3 is built from 12 residues. Germline CDR1 and CDR2: ENHRY and SYGVKD. The CDR3 coding sequence is TGTGCCATCACCGAGGACCAAGAGACCCAGTACTTC. It is translated as CAITEDQETQYF.

Here the CDR3 reads CASSRTGGPEETQYF. CDR3 sequence (DNA): TGCGCCAGCAGCCGAACAGGGGGCCCGGAGGAGACCCAGTACTTC. V usage is TRBV5-1 and J usage is TRBJ2-5; 9 bases align to TRBD1. CDR3 length: 15 amino acids. The ends lost 4 bases at V and 5 bases at J; junction bases unmatched: 9. The V gene's germline CDR1 is SGHRS and CDR2 YFSETQ.

The chain carries TRBV7-2 and TRBJ1-4; 10 bases align to TRBD1. Germline V gene data show CDR1 as SGHTA and CDR2 as FQGNSA. V dropped 5 bases and J dropped 0; count of bases not matched to a gene: 6. The CDR3 sequence is 17 residues long. Here the CDR3 DNA reads TGTGCCAGCAGCACGGGACAGGGGCCTGCAACTAATGAAAAACTGTTTTTT. Its translation: CASSTGQGPATNEKLFF.